This T cell receptor beta chain was captured in a study of blood T cell repertoires in COVID-19. Assay: immunoSEQ multiplex PCR; the TCRdb copy retains only in-frame clones and omits some. The sample lists some 50,000 clones, around 87% seen once, with less than 4% in the top ten. This clone was detected once. Sequencing was performed on peripheral blood. The sequence came from a man in his fifties with acute or convalescent COVID-19.

The CDR3 bases are TGTGCCAGCAGCCTCTTAGGACAGGGAATTTCAGATGAAGCTTTCTTT. Its protein is CASSLLGQGISDEAFF. The chain joins TRBV5-5 to TRBJ1-1, with 8 bases that match TRBD1. Germline CDR1 is SGHKS and CDR2 is YYEKEE (reference sequence). The CDR3 runs to 16 residues. Losses at the gene ends were 4 bases for V and 7 bases for J; bases not matched to a gene: 15.